What follows is one T cell receptor beta chain and its context. Its antigen is currently unknown. This CDR3 is 16 amino acids long. The ends lost 7 bases at V and 4 bases at J; junction bases unmatched: 11. CDR1 is MDHEN, CDR2 SYDVKM, per germline. The entry originates in a study of siplizumab effects on memory and regulatory T cells. Study-level points and caveats: Many proliferating CD4+ or CD8+ clones remained unclassified. Roughly 75-96% of them could not be assigned either a naive or a memory phenotype. A mean of about 70% of mappable alloreactive CD4+ clones were Treg-derived with siplizumab, compared with 26.9% in controls. There were only a minor fraction of alloreactive clones that mapped to unstimulated subsets. Among sequences traceable to unstimulated CD4+ memory cells, alloreactive ones were significantly reduced by siplizumab.

Clones were read by immunoSEQ multiplex PCR, and TCRdb kept only the in-frame ones, dropping some. The sample consists of over 65,000 clones, around 93% of them appearing once. Sample: CD8+ T cells sorted from blood. The receptor was isolated from a human donor in good health. The chain combines TRBV28 with TRBJ1-5; 9 bases align to TRBD1. The CDR3 is CASTKPPGQGNQPQHF. CDR3 nucleotides: TGTGCCAGCACTAAGCCTCCGGGACAGGGAAATCAGCCCCAGCATTTT.